Presented here are 26 T cell receptor beta chains from one specimen sequenced in a study of blood T cell repertoires in COVID-19. The method was immunoSEQ multiplex PCR; TCRdb's version includes in-frame clones alone and lacks a portion of them. The repertoire includes a few hundred thousand clones, over 75% of them detected once, and 2% to 2.5% sits in the top ten. Sequenced sample: peripheral blood. Receptors were obtained from a woman aged 50 to 60 with acute or convalescent COVID-19.

This clone was picked up a small number of times. The chain links TRBV9 to TRBJ2-7, with 7 bases lining up with TRBD2. J lost 2 bases, V lost 1 base, and 6 bases had no gene match. The CDR3 sequence is 15 residues long. Germline V CDR1 and CDR2: SGDLS, YYNGEE. The CDR3 DNA reads TGTGCCAGCAGCGTATACGAGGGAGGGGCCTACGAGCAGTACTTC. Protein: CASSVYEGGAYEQYF. Looking up the rest from reference TRBV9 and TRBJ2-7 gives the full variable domain: DSGVTQTPKHLITATGQRVTLRCSPRSGDLSVYWYQQSLDQGLQFLIQYYNGEERAKGNILERFSAQQFPDLHSELNLSSLELGDSALYFCASSVYEGGAYEQYFGPGTRLTVT.

The genes are TRBV7-2 and TRBJ1-6; D gene uncertain. CDR1 and CDR2 from the germline V gene are SGHTA and FQGNSA. The ends were cut back, 2 bases at V and 7 bases at J, with 12 bases in the middle. The length of the CDR3 is 15 residues. CDR3 in amino acids: CASSLQPGYNSPLHF. CDR3 sequence (DNA): TGTGCCAGCAGCTTACAACCGGGTTACAATTCACCCCTCCACTTT.

The chain has TRBV18 and TRBJ1-1; D is undetermined. The CDR3 sequence is 14 residues long. V was cut by 3 bases and J by 1 base, with 9 bases left in between. Germline V gives CDR1 KGHSH, CDR2 LQKENI. CDR3 sequence reads: CASSPSVKNTEAFF. CDR3 DNA: TGTGCCAGCTCACCGTCCGTAAAGAACACTGAAGCTTTCTTT.

The J gene is TRBJ2-2, the V gene TRBV13; 15 positions match TRBD2. The CDR3 covers 19 residues. Per germline, CDR1 PRHDT and CDR2 FYEKMQ (reference sequence). Trimming removed 5 bases from V and 6 bases from J; junction bases left unmatched: 13. The CDR3 region has the DNA TGTGCCAGCAGCCCGGGACTAGCGGGAGGCCCAAGGCGCCCCGGGGAGCTGTTTTTT. Its protein is CASSPGLAGGPRRPGELFF.

V usage is TRBV30 and J usage is TRBJ2-3; D remains unclear. There are 14 residues in the CDR3. Trimming removed 6 bases from V and 2 bases from J, with 15 bases in between. CDR1 is GTSNPN, CDR2 SVGIG, per germline (reference sequence). The CDR3 is CACIPAASTDTQYF. CDR3 sequence (DNA): TGTGCCTGCATACCGGCGGCTTCCACAGATACGCAGTATTTT.

The chain recombines TRBV5-1 with TRBJ1-2; 11 bases are shared with TRBD1. The CDR3 is 16 residues long. Germline CDR1 and CDR2: SGHRS and YFSETQ. J gave up 4 bases and V 2 bases, and 7 bases lay outside the gene matches. The DNA of the CDR3 is TGCGCCAGCAGCTTTGGACAGGGGGCGCCGAGCTATGGCTACACCTTC. It is translated as CASSFGQGAPSYGYTF. Together with reference TRBV5-1 and TRBJ1-2, the CDR3 gives the full variable domain: KAGVTQTPRYLIKTRGQQVTLSCSPISGHRSVSWYQQTPGQGLQFLFEYFSETQRNKGNFPGRFSGRQFSNSRSEMNVSTLELGDSALYLCASSFGQGAPSYGYTFGSGTRLTVV.

The gene calls are TRBV12-3 or TRBV12-4 and TRBJ2-1; weak D call: TRBD1 (6 bases). V was cut by 3 bases and J by 14 bases, with 14 bases left in between. This CDR3 comprises 12 residues. Written as DNA, the CDR3 is TGTGCCAGCAGTTTCAGGGGAGCGAAAAAGTTCTTC. Residues: CASSFRGAKKFF.

The CDR3 here is CASSDGTSGSSYEQYF. In DNA form, the CDR3 reads TGTGCCAGCAGCGATGGGACTAGCGGAAGCTCCTACGAGCAGTACTTC. The J gene is TRBJ2-7, the V gene TRBV9; 11 bases fit TRBD2. CDR1 and CDR2 from the germline V gene are SGDLS and YYNGEE. After removal of 3 bases from V and 0 bases from J, the junction contained 5 bases not matched to a gene. This CDR3 has 16 residues.

The rearrangement uses TRBV4-2 and TRBJ1-1, with D possibly matching TRBD1 (6 bases). This CDR3 contains 12 residues. The germline CDR1 and CDR2 sequences are LGHNA and YNFKEQ. Trimming stripped 5 bases from V and 5 bases from J, with 9 bases between. This CDR3 reads CASSNQGTEAFF. As DNA, the CDR3 is TGTGCCAGCAGCAATCAGGGGACTGAAGCTTTCTTT.

The chain carries TRBV6-5 and TRBJ2-5; D may be TRBD2 (5 bases). CDR1 is MNHEY and CDR2 is SVGAGI in the germline V gene. There are 15 residues in the CDR3. Trimming took off 6 bases at V and 5 bases at J, with 19 bases between the two ends. The CDR3 loop is CASSNQIASWETQYF. The CDR3 region has the DNA TGTGCCAGCAGCAACCAAATAGCGTCGTGGGAGACCCAGTACTTC.

The sample holds one count of this clone. This chain links TRBV10-2 with TRBJ2-1, with 8 bases fitting TRBD2. Germline V gene lookup returns CDR1 WSHSY and CDR2 SAAADI. V dropped 6 bases and J dropped 6; count of bases not matched to a gene: 7. The CDR3 has 14 residues. The chain's CDR3 is CASRPSGRGNEQFF. Here the CDR3 DNA reads TGCGCCAGCAGGCCGAGCGGGAGAGGCAATGAGCAGTTCTTC.

The V and J genes are TRBV11-2 and TRBJ1-5; TRBD1 is a possible D gene (6 bases). The CDR3 consists of 14 residues. The V end was cut by 5 bases, the J end by 1 base, with 9 bases between. The V gene's germline CDR1 is SGHAT and CDR2 FQNNGV. The CDR3 here is CASSPQGSNQPQHF. DNA of the CDR3: TGTGCCAGCAGCCCCCAGGGGAGCAATCAGCCCCAGCATTTT.

The rearrangement links TRBV4-1 to TRBJ1-3; 8 bases match TRBD1. Looked up from germline, CDR1 is MGHRA and CDR2 is YSYEKL. The length of the CDR3 is 15 residues. J gave up 0 bases and V 4 bases, and 2 bases lay outside the gene matches. This CDR3 reads CASSPGTGSGNTIYF. In DNA form, the CDR3 reads TGCGCCAGCAGCCCAGGGACAGGCTCTGGAAACACCATATATTTT.

The table lists this clone with a few counts. The chain is built from TRBV6-5 and TRBJ1-5; the D gene is possibly TRBD1 (5 bases). The V gene lost 7 bases and the J gene lost 3 bases, with 10 bases spanning the gap. This CDR3 has 13 residues. The germline V gene encodes CDR1 MNHEY and CDR2 SVGAGI. The CDR3 nucleotides read TGTGCCAGCAATAGACAGTACAATCAGCCCCAGCATTTT. It yields the protein CASNRQYNQPQHF.

CDR3 nucleotides: TGTGCCAGCTCACAATCTCAGGCTTACGAGCAGTACTTC. Protein product: CASSQSQAYEQYF. The chain uses TRBV18 and TRBJ2-7; no reliable D call. CDR1 KGHSH and CDR2 LQKENI come from the germline V gene. The ends were cut back, 4 bases at V and 4 bases at J, with 11 bases in the middle. The CDR3 is made up of 13 amino acids.

CDR3 sequence (DNA): TGTGCCAGCAGCTTCGGGGAAGGCACTGAAGCTTTCTTT. Translation: CASSFGEGTEAFF. The chain has TRBV11-2 and TRBJ1-1, with D unclear. V was shortened by 3 bases and J by 4 bases, with 9 bases between the two germline ends. Looked up from germline, CDR1 is SGHAT and CDR2 is FQNNGV. This CDR3 comprises 13 residues.

This clone has a single count. V and J are TRBV7-2 and TRBJ1-4; TRBD1 is a possible D gene (5 bases). The germline CDR1 and CDR2 sequences are SGHTA and FQGNSA. The CDR3 loop spans 14 amino acids. Trimming left V 3 bases short and J 8 bases short, with 13 bases between. The CDR3 is CASSLGPTGEKLFF. CDR3 DNA: TGTGCCAGCAGCTTGGGCCCAACAGGCGAAAAACTGTTTTTT.

The chain couples TRBV6-1 to TRBJ1-2; D perhaps matches TRBD1 (5 bases). The CDR3 is 16 residues long. Trimming left V 2 bases short and J 4 bases short, with 17 bases between. CDR1 and CDR2 (germline): MNHNS, SASEGT. CDR3 coding DNA: TGTGCCAGCAGTGAACGGGACGGGAGGAGGGCCTATGGCTACACCTTC. It specifies CASSERDGRRAYGYTF.

CDR3 nucleotides: TGTGCCACCACGGGGGGGTCCTACAATGAGCAGTTCTTC. The encoded protein is CATTGGSYNEQFF. V usage is TRBV24-1 and J usage is TRBJ2-1; 8 positions agree with TRBD2. V lost 8 bases, J lost 1 base, and 0 bases stayed unmatched. This CDR3 is built from 13 residues. Germline loops: CDR1 KGHDR, CDR2 SFDVKD.

V and J are TRBV27 and TRBJ2-5, with 10 bases identical to TRBD2. V was pared by 5 bases and J by 4 bases, with 13 bases of the junction left unmatched. This CDR3 has 17 residues. Germline V gives CDR1 MNHEY, CDR2 SMNVEV (reference sequence). The CDR3 protein is CASSTSSGSMIGETQYF. The CDR3 bases are TGTGCCAGCAGTACCTCTAGCGGGAGTATGATAGGAGAGACCCAGTACTTC.

This chain links TRBV24-1 with TRBJ2-3; TRBD2 aligns across 10 bases. Germline V lookup: CDR1 KGHDR, CDR2 SFDVKD. V was pared by 4 bases and J by 1 base, with 4 bases of the junction left unmatched. The CDR3 has 16 amino acids. The CDR3: CATSDRLAGRTDTQYF. The CDR3 DNA is TGTGCCACCAGTGACCGACTAGCGGGTCGCACAGATACGCAGTATTTT.

The chain carries TRBV9 and TRBJ2-4; D may be TRBD2 (6 bases). Per germline, CDR1 SGDLS and CDR2 YYNGEE. This CDR3 spans 15 amino acids. Between the trimmed V and J ends, which lost 4 bases and 5 bases, there was a span of 16 bases. The chain's CDR3 is CASSSVSGGENIQYF. The CDR3, as DNA: TGTGCCAGCAGCTCAGTTAGCGGCGGGGAAAACATTCAGTACTTC.

The rearrangement joins TRBV3-1 (or the pseudogene TRBV3-2) to TRBJ2-5, with TRBD2 identical over 9 bases. Germline V gives CDR1 LGHDT, CDR2 YNNKEL (reference sequence). V shed 2 bases and J 5 bases; nucleotides not matched to a gene: 24. The CDR3 runs to 21 residues. The CDR3 DNA follows: TGTGCCAGCAGCCAAAGAGTCGCGGGGGCTAGCGGGGAATCCCCCAGGGAGACCCAGTACTTC. This translates into CASSQRVAGASGESPRETQYF.

The chain carries TRBV18 and TRBJ2-7; maybe TRBD1 (6 bases). Germline CDR1 reads KGHSH; CDR2 reads LQKENI. The CDR3 is made up of 13 amino acids. V dropped 1 base and J dropped 3 bases, with 7 bases sitting between them. The CDR3 region is CASSPRTDYEQYF. The CDR3 region has the DNA TGTGCCAGCTCACCACGGACAGACTACGAGCAGTACTTC.

The CDR3 here is CASSLVEETQYF. CDR3 DNA: TGTGCCAGCAGTTTAGTAGAGGAGACCCAGTACTTC. The chain recombines TRBV12-3 or TRBV12-4 with TRBJ2-5; D gene uncertain. The CDR3 spans 12 residues. Trimming took 1 base from V and 5 from J, leaving 5 bases between them.

The chain combines TRBV7-8 with TRBJ1-1; D gene unclear. In germline, CDR1 is SGHVS, CDR2 FQNEAQ. V shed 5 bases and J shed 7 bases, with 17 bases lying between them. This CDR3 spans 14 amino acids. CDR3 bases: TGTGCCAGCAGCGGGAGGGAGGGCTCGGGTGAAGCTTTCTTT. Its translation: CASSGREGSGEAFF. Complete variable domain (other parts from reference TRBV7-8 and TRBJ1-1): GAGVSQSPRYKVAKRGQDVALRCDPISGHVSLFWYQQALGQGPEFLTYFQNEAQLDKSGLPSDRFFAERPEGSVSTLKIQRTQQEDSAVYLCASSGREGSGEAFFGQGTRLTVV.